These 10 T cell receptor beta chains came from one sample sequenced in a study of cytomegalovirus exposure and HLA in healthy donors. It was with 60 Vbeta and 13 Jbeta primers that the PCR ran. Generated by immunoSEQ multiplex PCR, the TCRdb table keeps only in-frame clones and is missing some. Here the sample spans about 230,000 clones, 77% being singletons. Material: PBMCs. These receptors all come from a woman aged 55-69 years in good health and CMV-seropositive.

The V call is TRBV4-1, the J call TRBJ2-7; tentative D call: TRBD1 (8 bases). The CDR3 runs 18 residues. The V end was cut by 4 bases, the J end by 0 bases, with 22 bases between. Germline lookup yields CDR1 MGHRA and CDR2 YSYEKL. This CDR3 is CASSPGRDRGLYSYEQYF. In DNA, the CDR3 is TGCGCCAGCAGCCCCGGGAGAGACAGGGGACTATACTCCTACGAGCAGTACTTC.

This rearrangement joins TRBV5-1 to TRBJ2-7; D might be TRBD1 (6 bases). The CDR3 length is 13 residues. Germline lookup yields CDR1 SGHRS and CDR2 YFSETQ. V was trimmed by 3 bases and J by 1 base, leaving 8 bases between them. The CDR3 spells CASSSQGSYEQYF. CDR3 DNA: TGCGCCAGCAGCTCCCAGGGGTCCTACGAGCAGTACTTC. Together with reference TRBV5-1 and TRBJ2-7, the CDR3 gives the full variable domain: KAGVTQTPRYLIKTRGQQVTLSCSPISGHRSVSWYQQTPGQGLQFLFEYFSETQRNKGNFPGRFSGRQFSNSRSEMNVSTLELGDSALYLCASSSQGSYEQYFGPGTRLTVT.

This chain's CDR3 is CASIATGELDTIYF. The DNA of the CDR3 is TGTGCCAGCATCGCGACAGGGGAATTAGACACCATATATTTT. This chain connects TRBV6-1 to TRBJ1-3; 8 bases are a match to TRBD1. Germline CDR1 reads MNHNS; CDR2 reads SASEGT. The J segment lost 8 bases and the V segment lost 7 bases, leaving 10 bases of the junction unmatched. The CDR3 spans 14 residues.

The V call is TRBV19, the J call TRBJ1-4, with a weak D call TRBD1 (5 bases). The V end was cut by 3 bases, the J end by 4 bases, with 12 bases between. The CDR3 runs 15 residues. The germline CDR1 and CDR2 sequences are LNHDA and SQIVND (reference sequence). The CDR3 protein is CASSIGGRDNEKLFF. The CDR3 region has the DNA TGTGCCAGTAGTATCGGGGGACGGGATAATGAAAAACTGTTTTTT. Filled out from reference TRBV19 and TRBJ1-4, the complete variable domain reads DGGITQSPKYLFRKEGQNVTLSCEQNLNHDAMYWYRQDPGQGLRLIYYSQIVNDFQKGDIAEGYSVSREKKESFPLTVTSAQKNPTAFYLCASSIGGRDNEKLFFGSGTQLSVL.

The chain's CDR3 is CASQLRLQGSQSEAFF. As DNA, the CDR3 is TGCGCCAGCCAGCTCCGACTCCAGGGAAGTCAGTCTGAAGCTTTCTTT. The rearrangement links TRBV4-3 to TRBJ1-1; possible D gene TRBD1, 5 bases. Trimming left V 8 bases short and J 6 bases short, with 25 bases between. Germline V CDR1 and CDR2: LGHNA, YSLEER. There are 16 residues in the CDR3.

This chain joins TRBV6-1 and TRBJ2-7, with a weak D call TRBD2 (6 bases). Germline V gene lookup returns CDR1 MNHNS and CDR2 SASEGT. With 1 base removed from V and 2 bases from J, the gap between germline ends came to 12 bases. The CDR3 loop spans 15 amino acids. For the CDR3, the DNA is TGTGCCAGCAGTGAAGATGAGGGAGGACCCTACGAGCAGTACTTC. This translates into CASSEDEGGPYEQYF.

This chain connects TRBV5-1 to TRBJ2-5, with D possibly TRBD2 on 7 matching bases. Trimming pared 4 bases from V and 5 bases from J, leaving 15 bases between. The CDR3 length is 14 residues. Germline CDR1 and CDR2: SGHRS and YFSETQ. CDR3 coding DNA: TGCGCCAGCAGCCCGGGGGGCGATTGGGAGACCCAGTACTTC. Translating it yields CASSPGGDWETQYF.

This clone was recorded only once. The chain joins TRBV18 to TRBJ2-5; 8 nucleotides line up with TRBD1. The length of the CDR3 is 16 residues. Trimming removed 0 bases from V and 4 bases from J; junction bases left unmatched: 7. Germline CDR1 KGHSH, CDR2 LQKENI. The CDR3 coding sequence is TGTGCCAGCTCACCACCTGCAGGGGGCTACGGAGAGACCCAGTACTTC. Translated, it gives CASSPPAGGYGETQYF.

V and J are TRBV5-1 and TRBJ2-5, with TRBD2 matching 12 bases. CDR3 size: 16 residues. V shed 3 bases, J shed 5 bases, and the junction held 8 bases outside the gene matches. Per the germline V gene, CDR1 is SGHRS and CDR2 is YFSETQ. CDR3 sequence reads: CASSSSGGAGMETQYF. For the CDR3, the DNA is TGCGCCAGCAGCTCTAGCGGGGGGGCCGGAATGGAGACCCAGTACTTC.

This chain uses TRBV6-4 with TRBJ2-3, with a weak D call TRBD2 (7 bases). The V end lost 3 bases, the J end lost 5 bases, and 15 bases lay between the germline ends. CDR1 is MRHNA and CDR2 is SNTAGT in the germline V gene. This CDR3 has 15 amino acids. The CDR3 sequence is CASSEGGGGQDTQYF. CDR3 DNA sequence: TGTGCCAGCAGTGAAGGGGGGGGAGGGCAAGATACGCAGTATTTT.